The T cell receptor beta chain under discussion was sequenced for a study of CD8 T cells in Susac syndrome (dated by TCRdb to between 2018 and 2021). Describing the broader study: Repertoire sequencing was used to test whether CD8+ T cell activation and differentiation in Susac syndrome was antigen driven.

A note on this clonotype: The specificity of this receptor is unknown. No per-base quality is available; no much larger clone lies one base away.

RNA was extracted using the RNeasy kit, and about 0.5 to 1 ug of the RNA was reverse transcribed with random hexamers. The immunoSEQ multiplex PCR assay, which covers 54 Vbeta and 13 Jbeta segments, was used to amplify TCR beta CDR3 regions. PCR amplification bias was corrected by using a synthetic template baseline for primer optimization and computational correction. From the authors' description of their analysis: Reads were annotated to V, D and J genes according to IMGT and were analyzed with immunoSEQ Analyzer, with only productive sequences retained. Clonality was calculated as one minus the Shannon entropy normalized by log2 of the number of productive unique sequences. For each patient and control, public and private clones were evaluated within the 100 most prevalent clones. A clone was defined as Susac-specific if it was absent from the healthy and MS cohorts, from 1052 published viral clones and from other ImmuneACCESS disease sequences. TCRdb's own reprocessing of the public reads used fastp at Q25 and MiXCR and kept productive beta chains. Rows matching on CDR3 protein sequence are summarized as one entry with the most common DNA and genes. These V and J calls derive from TCRdb rather than the authors' analysis. The sample includes around 140,000 distinct CDR3 sequences, with approximately 95% observed a single time. Over 0.09% of the sample is held by the ten biggest clonotypes.

Study-wide findings and limitations: The TCR sequencing and HLA analysis was acknowledged to have included a relatively small number of individuals.

High-throughput TCR beta sequencing profiled peripheral blood CD8+ and CD4+ T cells from healthy donors, Susac syndrome patients and multiple sclerosis patients. Treatment-naive patients with stable or active relapsing-remitting disease fulfilling revised McDonald criteria were used as multiple sclerosis controls. Bulk CD8+ and CD4+ T cells were purified by magnetic negative isolation, whereas CD8+ TEMRA cells were enriched by FACS. Blood was drawn into EDTA tubes, processed within 24 hours, and PBMCs were isolated by density gradient centrifugation. PBMCs intended for TCR sequencing were cryopreserved in liquid nitrogen and were subsequently thawed in a 37 degrees C water bath. The sorted or isolated CD4+, CD8+ and CD8+ TEMRA cells reached a purity of at least 90%. The clonotype comes from a human donor with multiple sclerosis. Sequenced sample: CD4+ T cells from PBMCs.

In nucleotide form, the sequence is TGTGCCAGCAGTGAAGTTGGGACAGGGTATGAAAAACTGTTTTTT. It codes for CASSEVGTGYEKLFF. The rearranged segments are TRBV2 and TRBJ1-4, with 9 middle bases fitting TRBD1. Compared with germline, V lacks 1 base and J lacks 6 bases; bases without a gene match: 3. The germline V gene encodes CDR1 SNHLY and CDR2 FYNNEI. The CDR3 numbers 15 residues from cysteine through phenylalanine. CDR3 DNA is the only sequence kept; it has 45 bases, read in frame from the first base.